This T cell receptor (beta chain) derives from a study of blood T cells in healthy people across ages. Then a second PCR, running roughly 6 to 12 cycles, was carried out with a sample-barcoded 5' primer and a J-beta primer mix. TCRdb re-called the 5' RACE reads through MiXCR, storing one row per CDR3 protein. The profile shows fewer than 700,000 distinct CDR3 sequences, less than 45% of them singletons. Germline V gives CDR1 LGHDT, CDR2 YNNKEL (reference sequence). The CDR3 has 16 amino acids. The V and J ends lost 0 bases and 3 bases respectively, with 15 bases between them. The draw of peripheral blood yielded about 9.4 milliliters from each donor.

The rearrangement uses TRBV3-1 and TRBJ2-7; perhaps TRBD2 as D (6 bases). The sample was blood. The source is a man older than 75 in good health. The CDR3 is CASSQDAETRVYEQYF. The CDR3 nucleotides are TGTGCCAGCAGCCAAGATGCGGAGACTAGAGTCTACGAGCAGTACTTC.